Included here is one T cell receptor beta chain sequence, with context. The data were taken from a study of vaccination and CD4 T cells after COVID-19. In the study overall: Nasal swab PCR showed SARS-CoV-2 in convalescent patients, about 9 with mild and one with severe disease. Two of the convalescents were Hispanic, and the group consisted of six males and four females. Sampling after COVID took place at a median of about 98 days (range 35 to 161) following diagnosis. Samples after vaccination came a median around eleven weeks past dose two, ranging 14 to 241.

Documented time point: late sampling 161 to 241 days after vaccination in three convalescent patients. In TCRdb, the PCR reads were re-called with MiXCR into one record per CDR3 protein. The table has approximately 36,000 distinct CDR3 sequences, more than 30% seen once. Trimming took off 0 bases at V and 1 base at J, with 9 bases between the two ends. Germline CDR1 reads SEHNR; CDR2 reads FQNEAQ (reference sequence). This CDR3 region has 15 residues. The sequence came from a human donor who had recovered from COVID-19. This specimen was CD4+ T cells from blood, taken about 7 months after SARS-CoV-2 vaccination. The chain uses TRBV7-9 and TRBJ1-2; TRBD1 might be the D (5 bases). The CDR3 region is CASSLAGGVNYGYTF. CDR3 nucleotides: TGTGCCAGCAGCTTAGCTGGGGGTGTTAACTATGGCTACACCTTC.